These 14 T cell receptor beta chains were sequenced from one sample in a study of T cell responses to AZD1222 COVID-19 vaccine. TCRdb keeps only in-frame clones here, not all; method: immunoSEQ multiplex PCR. The profile covers tens of thousands of clones, with 60% to 85% appearing a single time and 6% to 7% taken by the ten largest. The source was peripheral blood, collected on day 0 of AZD1222 vaccination. These receptors all come from an adult in good health.

Comments on this clone: Relative to the germline gene, one junction end is altered; a read error may explain this. The chain uses TRBV2 and TRBJ2-1; 10 bases are a match to TRBD2. CDR1 and CDR2 from the germline V gene are SNHLY and FYNNEI. The CDR3 is made up of 13 amino acids. CDR3 sequence: CASSESLAGVAIF. The CDR3 DNA reads TGTGCCAGCAGTGAAAGTCTAGCGGGAGTGGCGATCTTC. The whole variable domain, filled in from reference TRBV2 and TRBJ2-1, reads EPEVTQTPSHQVTQMGQEVILRCVPISNHLYFYWYRQILGQKVEFLVSFYNNEISEKSEIFDDQFSVERPDGSNFTLKIRSTKLEDSAMYFCASSESLAGVAIFGPGTRLTVL.

This chain joins TRBV10-1 and TRBJ2-3; 15 nucleotides match TRBD2. Germline loops: CDR1 WNHNN, CDR2 SYGVQD (reference sequence). This CDR3 has 18 amino acids. The ends lost 6 bases at V and 7 bases at J; junction bases unmatched: 14. The CDR3 spells CASSGTGTSGRIPYTQYF. Written as DNA, the CDR3 is TGCGCCAGCAGCGGTACTGGGACTAGCGGGAGGATTCCATATACGCAGTATTTT.

A few counts support this clone. The rearrangement links TRBV20-1 to TRBJ1-1; 10 bases are shared with TRBD1. Germline assignment: CDR1 DFQATT and CDR2 SNEGSKA (reference sequence). Unmatched junction bases numbered 10, after V lost 3 bases and J lost 3 bases. The CDR3 totals 16 residues. CDR3 in amino acids: CSASLGQGHFDTEAFF. The DNA for the CDR3 is TGCAGTGCTAGTCTGGGACAGGGGCATTTTGACACTGAAGCTTTCTTT.

The chain has TRBV3-1 (or the pseudogene TRBV3-2) and TRBJ1-6; D might be TRBD1 (6 bases). The CDR3 consists of 15 residues. Between the trimmed V and J ends, which lost 1 base and 8 bases, there was a span of 12 bases. The V gene's germline CDR1 is LGHDT and CDR2 YNNKEL (reference sequence). CDR3: CASSQGSGVDSPLHF. The CDR3 region has the DNA TGTGCCAGCAGCCAAGGTTCAGGGGTTGATTCACCCCTCCACTTT.

The rearrangement links TRBV27 to TRBJ2-3; 7 positions agree with TRBD2. The CDR3 is 15 residues long. In germline, CDR1 is MNHEY, CDR2 SMNVEV (reference sequence). After removal of 6 bases from V and 2 bases from J, the junction contained 8 bases not matched to a gene. CDR3: CASRKGLLHTDTQYF. For the CDR3, the DNA is TGTGCCAGCAGGAAGGGACTACTACACACAGATACGCAGTATTTT.

There are a few counts of this clone. The chain couples TRBV11-3 to TRBJ1-1, with D unresolved. The ends were cut back, 4 bases at V and 1 base at J, with 4 bases in the middle. Germline V gene sequence: CDR1 SGHNT, CDR2 YENEEA. The CDR3 runs 12 residues. The CDR3 DNA is TGTGCCAGCAGCTCCAAGAACACTGAAGCTTTCTTT. Amino acids: CASSSKNTEAFF.

The chain carries TRBV2 and TRBJ1-1, with 9 positions matching TRBD1. Germline CDR1 and CDR2: SNHLY and FYNNEI. The CDR3 sequence is 14 residues long. V lost 3 bases, J lost 5 bases, and 4 bases stayed unmatched. The CDR3 DNA reads TGTGCCAGCAGTGAGGGACAGGGAGGTACTGAAGCTTTCTTT. This encodes CASSEGQGGTEAFF.

The chain couples TRBV6-5 to TRBJ2-3, with 8 bases that match TRBD1. After removal of 7 bases from V and 2 bases from J, the junction contained 8 bases not matched to a gene. The CDR3 covers 15 residues. CDR1 and CDR2 (germline): MNHEY, SVGAGI. CDR3 bases: TGTGCCAGCATATCGGACAGGGTTTTCACAGATACGCAGTATTTT. Translated, it gives CASISDRVFTDTQYF.

The chain is built from TRBV27 and TRBJ2-3; 11 bases are a match to TRBD2. The junction had 6 bases not matched to a gene; V was cut back by 5 bases and J by 2 bases. Germline V lookup: CDR1 MNHEY, CDR2 SMNVEV (reference sequence). The CDR3 has 16 residues. Here the CDR3 DNA reads TGTGCCAGCAGTATCCTAGCGGGGGGAAACACAGATACGCAGTATTTT. Protein sequence: CASSILAGGNTDTQYF.

The gene calls are TRBV4-2 and TRBJ2-5, with unresolved D. V was cut by 0 bases and J by 4 bases, with 6 bases left in between. Germline V lookup: CDR1 LGHNA, CDR2 YNFKEQ. CDR3 length: 13 residues. Written as DNA, the CDR3 is TGTGCCAGCAGCCAAGATACGTCAGAGACCCAGTACTTC. Protein product: CASSQDTSETQYF.

The chain combines TRBV2 with TRBJ1-4, with D uncertain. Trimming removed 2 bases at V and 6 bases at J, with 7 bases between. Germline V gene lookup returns CDR1 SNHLY and CDR2 FYNNEI. The CDR3 sequence is 13 residues long. Written as DNA, the CDR3 is TGTGCCAGCAGTGAACAGCCCCATGAAAAACTGTTTTTT. It yields the protein CASSEQPHEKLFF.

This chain joins TRBV3-1 (or the pseudogene TRBV3-2) and TRBJ1-2; 9 bases agree with TRBD1. Per germline, CDR1 LGHDT and CDR2 YNNKEL (reference sequence). V lost 0 bases to trimming and J lost 5 bases; unmatched junction nucleotides: 13. The length of the CDR3 is 18 residues. The CDR3 sequence is CASSQDLRKTGGEYGYTF. The CDR3 DNA follows: TGTGCCAGCAGCCAAGATCTCCGTAAGACAGGGGGAGAGTATGGCTACACCTTC.

The chain combines TRBV24-1 with TRBJ2-1; perhaps D is TRBD1 or TRBD2 (6 bases each). Per germline, CDR1 KGHDR and CDR2 SFDVKD. Trimming took 4 bases from V and 8 from J, leaving 11 bases between them. This CDR3 comprises 13 residues. CDR3 residues: CATSERGVYEQFF. The CDR3 DNA is TGTGCCACCAGTGAGAGGGGGGTGTATGAGCAGTTCTTC.

This clone has a single count. The chain combines TRBV9 with TRBJ1-2, with TRBD1 matching 12 bases. The CDR3 runs to 15 residues. Germline CDR1 is SGDLS and CDR2 is YYNGEE. V lost 4 bases and J lost 4; bases outside the gene matches: 5. CDR3 DNA: TGTGCCAGCAGCCCCGGGACAGGGGGCCTCTATGGCTACACCTTC. The encoded protein is CASSPGTGGLYGYTF.